Listed below are T cell receptor beta chains from one sample, sequenced in a study of T cell responses to AZD1222 COVID-19 vaccine. Measured with immunoSEQ multiplex PCR; TCRdb has only the in-frame clones, and not every one. The sample includes 120,000 or so clones, 88% seen only once; the top ten take 3.5%. This specimen consisted of peripheral blood, obtained 28 days after the second AZD1222 dose. The receptor set was obtained from an adult who received the AZD1222 COVID-19 vaccine. Both conserved end residues are part of each CDR3. The order of the fields is J gene, V gene, clone size, D gene, CDR3 DNA, CDR3 protein. The D gene is left open where the match is weak. Clone size is stated in some rows and not others, as once, few, many or a class when expanded.

>TRBJ1-3|TRBV30|-|-
TGTGCCTGGAGCGTGAGGGCAGGGAACACCATATATTTT
CAWSVRAGNTIYF
>TRBJ2-3|TRBV5-1|once|TRBD2
TGCGCCAGCAGCCGCGCTCCAGCGGGAGGCACAGATACGCAGTATTTT
CASSRAPAGGTDTQYF
>TRBJ2-3|TRBV4-3|-|-
TGCGCCAGCAGCCAAGATTGGCGGCCCAAAAGGGATACGCAGTATTTT
CASSQDWRPKRDTQYF
>TRBJ2-1|TRBV7-3|once|TRBD2
TGTGCCAGCAGCTTACATAGCGGGAGAGGGGATGAGCAGTTCTTC
CASSLHSGRGDEQFF
>TRBJ2-1|TRBV2|-|-
TGTGCCAGCAGGAGGGACTCCCAAGGTGGCAATGAGCAGTTCTTC
CASRRDSQGGNEQFF
>TRBJ2-3|TRBV7-3|-|TRBD2
TGTGCCAGCAGCTTAGGAGCGGGAGGAAGCACAGATACGCAGTATTTT
CASSLGAGGSTDTQYF
>TRBJ2-7|TRBV14|-|-
TGTGCCAGCAGCCAAACCGGGTATTACGAGCAGTACTTC
CASSQTGYYEQYF
>TRBJ1-2|TRBV5-1|-|TRBD1
TGCGCCAGCAGCAAAGACAGGGTGGCTAACTATGGCTACACCTTC
CASSKDRVANYGYTF
>TRBJ2-7|TRBV30|-|TRBD1
TGTGCCTGGAGGACCGGGACAGGTTTATACGAGCAGTACTTC
CAWRTGTGLYEQYF
>TRBJ2-5|TRBV7-8|-|-
TGTGCCAGCAGCTTAGCGGGAGGAGAGACCCAGTACTTC
CASSLAGGETQYF
>TRBJ2-1|TRBV6-4|-|TRBD2
TGTGCCAGCAGTGACTCGAGGCTAGCGGGACAGTATGAGCAGTTCTTC
CASSDSRLAGQYEQFF
>TRBJ2-5|TRBV5-1|-|-
TGCGCCAGCAGCACGAGGGACGCCGCCCGGGAGACCCAGTACTTC
CASSTRDAARETQYF
>TRBJ2-5|TRBV10-3|-|TRBD2
TGTGCCATCAGTGAGTTCACCGGGGGGAGTAAAGAGACCCAGTACTTC
CAISEFTGGSKETQYF
>TRBJ1-5|TRBV7-6|-|TRBD1
TGTGCCAGCAGCTTTTTTGTAACAGGGGGCCGGGCTCAGCCCCAGCATTTT
CASSFFVTGGRAQPQHF
>TRBJ2-3|TRBV10-3|-|-
TGTGCCATCAGGGGGAACCCCACAGATACGCAGTATTTT
CAIRGNPTDTQYF
>TRBJ2-2|TRBV9|once|-
TGTGCCAGCAGCGAGACGGGCACCGGGGAGCTGTTTTTT
CASSETGTGELFF
>TRBJ2-1|TRBV11-3|-|-
TGTGCCAGCAGCCCTAGGAGCTCCTACAATGAGCAGTTCTTC
CASSPRSSYNEQFF
>TRBJ1-6|TRBV30|once|-
TGTGCCTGGAACGGCCACCAGAGCTCCTATAATTCACCCCTCCACTTT
CAWNGHQSSYNSPLHF